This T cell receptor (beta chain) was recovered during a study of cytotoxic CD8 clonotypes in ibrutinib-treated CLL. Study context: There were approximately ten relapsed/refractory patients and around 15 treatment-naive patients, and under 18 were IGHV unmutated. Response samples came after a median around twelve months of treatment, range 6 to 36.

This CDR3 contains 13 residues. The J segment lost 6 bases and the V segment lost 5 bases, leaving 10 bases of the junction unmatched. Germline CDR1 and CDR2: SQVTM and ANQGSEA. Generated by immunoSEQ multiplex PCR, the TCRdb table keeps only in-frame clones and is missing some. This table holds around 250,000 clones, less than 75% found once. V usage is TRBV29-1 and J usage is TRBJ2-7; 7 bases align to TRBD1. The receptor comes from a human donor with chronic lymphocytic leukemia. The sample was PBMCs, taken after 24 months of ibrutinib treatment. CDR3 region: CSVPRQGSGEQYF. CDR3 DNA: TGCAGCGTTCCTAGACAGGGCTCGGGCGAGCAGTACTTC.